The source of this T cell receptor beta chain is a study of T cell changes during pregnancy in multiple sclerosis. Germline V gene sequence: CDR1 LNHDA, CDR2 SQIVND (reference sequence). CDR3 size: 15 residues. V lost 6 bases, J lost 4 bases, and 10 bases stayed unmatched. Repertoires were generated with immunoSEQ multiplex PCR, while TCRdb's copy carries only in-frame clones and drops some. The sample has approximately 89,000 clones, approximately 93% seen once; the top ten hold less than 2%. The V and J genes are TRBV19 and TRBJ1-1, with 8 bases aligning to TRBD1. The source was peripheral blood, collected after pregnancy. The TCR was taken from a female donor in good health, enrolled as a control in a pregnancy study. CDR3 loop: CASSYQDRVVTEAFF. In nucleotides, the CDR3 is TGTGCCAGTAGCTACCAGGACAGGGTTGTCACTGAAGCTTTCTTT.